One sample yielded the 23 T cell receptor beta chains listed below, sequenced in a study of T cell changes during pregnancy in multiple sclerosis. Only in-frame clones appear in the TCRdb table, and some are missing; sequencing was by immunoSEQ multiplex PCR. The sample records 80,000 to 100,000 clones, roughly 92% being singletons. The source was peripheral blood, collected in the first trimester of pregnancy. Every receptor here comes from a female donor with multiple sclerosis, enrolled in a pregnancy study.

The V call is TRBV4-1, the J call TRBJ1-1, with TRBD1 as a possible D gene (5 bases). There are 14 residues in the CDR3. Trimming removed 4 bases at V and 1 base at J, with 10 bases between. From germline, CDR1 is MGHRA and CDR2 YSYEKL. CDR3 DNA: TGCGCCAGCAGCCGACAGTTCGCGAACACTGAAGCTTTCTTT. It specifies CASSRQFANTEAFF.

The rearrangement uses TRBV19 and TRBJ1-2, with D maybe TRBD1 (5 bases). Trimming cost V 2 bases and J 2 bases, with 18 bases left between them. The germline V gene encodes CDR1 LNHDA and CDR2 SQIVND (reference sequence). This CDR3 has 17 amino acids. This CDR3 is CASSIYAGITLNYGYTF. The CDR3 bases are TGTGCCAGTAGTATATATGCAGGGATTACCCTCAACTATGGCTACACCTTC.

The chain employs TRBV12-2 and TRBJ2-2; the table's D call TRBD1 went unverified against the DNA. TRBV12-2 is a pseudogene. This CDR3 is built from 17 residues. The CDR3 DNA reads as TGTGCAAGTCGCTTCCCGCAGGGTCTGATGAACACCGGGGAGCTGTTTTTT. Translation: CASRFPQGLMNTGELFF.

The genes are TRBV13 and TRBJ2-1, with a weak D call TRBD1 (6 bases). V was trimmed by 5 bases and J by 4 bases, leaving 12 bases between them. CDR1 and CDR2 (germline): PRHDT, FYEKMQ (reference sequence). The CDR3 has 14 residues. The CDR3 region is CASSLEGVYNEQFF. In DNA, the CDR3 is TGTGCCAGCAGCCTCGAGGGGGTATACAATGAGCAGTTCTTC.

Written as DNA, the CDR3 is TGTGCCAGCAGTGTTCAAAGGGGCGTAAACACCATATATTTT. It translates to CASSVQRGVNTIYF. This chain connects TRBV2 to TRBJ1-3; D is perhaps TRBD1 (5 bases). Trimming removed 4 bases at V and 6 bases at J, with 13 bases between. In germline, CDR1 is SNHLY, CDR2 FYNNEI. The CDR3 extends over 14 amino acids. Combining the CDR3 with reference TRBV2 and TRBJ1-3 gives the whole variable domain EPEVTQTPSHQVTQMGQEVILRCVPISNHLYFYWYRQILGQKVEFLVSFYNNEISEKSEIFDDQFSVERPDGSNFTLKIRSTKLEDSAMYFCASSVQRGVNTIYFGEGSWLTVV.

The chain combines TRBV7-6 with TRBJ1-5; perhaps TRBD1 as D (5 bases). The CDR3 totals 15 residues. CDR1 is SGHVS, CDR2 FNYEAQ, per germline. V lost 5 bases and J lost 2, with 13 bases in between. The CDR3 sequence is CASSPQVFGNQPQHF. The CDR3 DNA reads TGTGCCAGCAGCCCACAGGTATTCGGCAATCAGCCCCAGCATTTT.

V usage is TRBV21-1 and J usage is TRBJ2-7; the DNA was not used to check the table's D call, TRBD2. TRBV21-1 is classified as a pseudogene. The CDR3 covers 17 residues. The CDR3 coding sequence is TGTGCCAGCAGCGATTCGTTAGCGGGGGGAGTTTCCTACGAGCAGTACTTC. Protein sequence: CASSDSLAGGVSYEQYF.

This chain links TRBV7-9 with TRBJ1-5; D perhaps matches TRBD1 (5 bases). Trimming left V 8 bases short and J 1 base short, with 15 bases between. Germline V CDR1 and CDR2: SEHNR, FQNEAQ (reference sequence). The CDR3 is 15 residues long. The CDR3 nucleotides are TGTGCCAGCGACAGCGGGCTCGGGAGCAATCAGCCCCAGCATTTT. Amino acids: CASDSGLGSNQPQHF.

The chain employs TRBV6-1 and TRBJ2-1; TRBD1 matches at 7 bases. Losses at the gene ends were 5 bases for V and 3 bases for J; bases not matched to a gene: 7. Germline-derived CDR1 and CDR2 are MNHNS and SASEGT. This CDR3 is built from 15 residues. CDR3 protein: CASSTTGNNYNEQFF. The CDR3 region has the DNA TGTGCCAGCAGTACGACAGGGAACAACTACAATGAGCAGTTCTTC.

V and J are TRBV7-8 and TRBJ2-1, with 8 bases matching TRBD2. Unmatched junction bases numbered 13, after V lost 5 bases and J lost 7 bases. Germline-derived CDR1 and CDR2 are SGHVS and FQNEAQ. This CDR3 is 16 amino acids long. Here the CDR3 reads CASSPMTSEAGNEQFF. The CDR3 DNA follows: TGTGCCAGCAGCCCAATGACTAGCGAAGCGGGGAATGAGCAGTTCTTC.

The rearrangement uses TRBV2 and TRBJ1-2; TRBD1 matches at 7 bases. CDR3 length: 15 residues. CDR1 is SNHLY and CDR2 is FYNNEI in the germline V gene. V shed 2 bases and J 4 bases; nucleotides not matched to a gene: 7. Here the CDR3 DNA reads TGTGCCAGCAGTGAATTTGGACAGGAGGTCTATGGCTACACCTTC. This translates into CASSEFGQEVYGYTF. Using reference TRBV2 and TRBJ1-2 for the parts outside the CDR3, the full variable domain is EPEVTQTPSHQVTQMGQEVILRCVPISNHLYFYWYRQILGQKVEFLVSFYNNEISEKSEIFDDQFSVERPDGSNFTLKIRSTKLEDSAMYFCASSEFGQEVYGYTFGSGTRLTVV.

CDR3 coding DNA: TGTGCCAGTAACAGCGGGACGGCAGATACGCAGTATTTT. This encodes CASNSGTADTQYF. The chain employs TRBV19 and TRBJ2-3, with 7 bases aligning to TRBD2. The J segment lost 4 bases and the V segment lost 7 bases, leaving 5 bases of the junction unmatched. This CDR3 has 13 residues. CDR1 is LNHDA, CDR2 SQIVND, per germline (reference sequence).

The chain recombines TRBV11-2 with TRBJ2-4; tentatively, D is TRBD1 (6 bases). This CDR3 comprises 17 residues. Trimming shortened V by 1 base and J by 5 bases, and 18 bases separated the two germline ends. Germline-derived CDR1 and CDR2 are SGHAT and FQNNGV. The CDR3 sequence is CASSLGGPGVVENIQYF. The CDR3, as DNA: TGTGCCAGCAGCTTAGGGGGGCCCGGTGTGGTTGAAAACATTCAGTACTTC.

This rearrangement joins TRBV6-5 to TRBJ2-7; 7 bases line up with TRBD2. CDR3 length: 13 residues. Germline trimming cut 5 bases from V and 0 bases from J; bases unmatched to any gene: 1. Germline V gene lookup returns CDR1 MNHEY and CDR2 SVGAGI. Here the CDR3 reads CASSRGVSYEQYF. In DNA form, the CDR3 reads TGTGCCAGCAGTCGGGGGGTCTCCTACGAGCAGTACTTC.

The table lists this clone with a count of one. The V and J genes are TRBV6-6 and TRBJ2-7, with 9 bases lining up with TRBD2. CDR3 size: 16 residues. Germline V lookup: CDR1 MNHNY, CDR2 SVGAGI (reference sequence). With 2 bases clipped from V and 0 bases from J, the junction kept 5 bases outside the gene matches. The DNA of the CDR3 is TGTGCCAGCAGTTACGGGAGCGGGAGGCACTCCTACGAGCAGTACTTC. Translated, it gives CASSYGSGRHSYEQYF.

The chain is built from TRBV2 and TRBJ2-5; 7 bases fit TRBD2. The CDR3 covers 12 residues. Germline CDR1 is SNHLY and CDR2 is FYNNEI. Unmatched junction bases numbered 6, after V lost 9 bases and J lost 5 bases. CDR3 sequence: CASGKAGETQYF. The CDR3 DNA is TGTGCCAGTGGGAAAGCGGGGGAGACCCAGTACTTC.

This rearrangement joins TRBV28 to TRBJ2-2; TRBD2 matches at 11 bases. Germline V lookup: CDR1 MDHEN, CDR2 SYDVKM. The CDR3 is 19 residues long. Losses at the gene ends were 4 bases for V and 0 bases for J; bases not matched to a gene: 10. DNA for the CDR3: TGTGCCAGCAGTTCTCAACTCGGACTAGCGGGCTCGAACACCGGGGAGCTGTTTTTT. It codes for CASSSQLGLAGSNTGELFF.

The CDR3 region has the DNA TGTGCCAGCAGTTACCGTGTTGGGCCCTCCTACAATGAGCAGTTCTTC. It encodes CASSYRVGPSYNEQFF. The V gene is TRBV6-6, the J gene TRBJ2-1; D gene uncertain. Trimming took 2 bases from V and 0 from J, leaving 11 bases between them. The CDR3 spans 16 residues. In germline, CDR1 is MNHNY, CDR2 SVGAGI (reference sequence).

The rearrangement joins TRBV6-5 to TRBJ2-7; 7 bases are a match to TRBD1. The CDR3 is made up of 15 amino acids. The J segment lost 4 bases and the V segment lost 0 bases, leaving 6 bases of the junction unmatched. CDR1 and CDR2 (germline): MNHEY, SVGAGI. The CDR3 region has the DNA TGTGCCAGCAGTTACTCCCAGGGCAGGGGGTACGAGCAGTACTTC. Translation: CASSYSQGRGYEQYF.

V gene TRBV9 combines with J gene TRBJ1-4; 7 bases align to TRBD1. CDR1 and CDR2 (germline): SGDLS, YYNGEE. The CDR3 spans 14 residues. Trimming cost V 3 bases and J 7 bases; bases outside gene matches: 6. The CDR3 region is CASSARQGSEKLFF. The CDR3 region has the DNA TGTGCCAGCAGCGCCCGACAGGGCAGTGAAAAACTGTTTTTT.

As DNA, the CDR3 is TGTGCCAGCAGCTTAGGGGGATTTTTTCAGGGCTCCTACAATGAGCAGTTCTTC. Protein: CASSLGGFFQGSYNEQFF. The chain joins TRBV7-2 to TRBJ2-1; perhaps TRBD1 as D (5 bases). Germline V gene data show CDR1 as SGHTA and CDR2 as FQGNSA. CDR3 size: 18 residues. Trimming stripped 1 base from V and 0 bases from J, with 16 bases between.

The chain carries TRBV7-9 and TRBJ2-5, with D unresolved. Looked up from germline, CDR1 is SEHNR and CDR2 is FQNEAQ (reference sequence). The CDR3 has 13 amino acids. As DNA, the CDR3 is TGTGCTAGTCGCGGTCTCCTAAAAGAGACCCAGTACTTC. Its protein is CASRGLLKETQYF.

The rearrangement uses TRBV7-9 and TRBJ2-5; maybe TRBD1 (6 bases). Deletions cut 4 bases from V and 2 bases from J, with 20 bases between. The CDR3 totals 17 residues. Germline values: CDR1 SEHNR, CDR2 FQNEAQ (reference sequence). CDR3 residues: CASSSPQGQDRQETQYF. The CDR3, as DNA: TGTGCCAGCAGCTCCCCCCAGGGACAAGACAGGCAAGAGACCCAGTACTTC.